This TCR beta chain derives from a study of Graves' ophthalmopathy and Graves' hyperthyroidism. RNA transcripts served as template for amplifying TCR beta CDR3 sequences. Second-round multiplex PCR came after a first-round RT-PCR that employed HTBI primers. TCRdb independently ran MiXCR on the multiplex PCR reads; one entry per CDR3 protein. The sample records around 1,200,000 distinct CDR3 sequences, less than 45% being singletons. Unmatched junction bases numbered 6, after V lost 6 bases and J lost 2 bases. The germline CDR1 and CDR2 sequences are MNHNY and SVGAGI (reference sequence). The CDR3 runs 14 residues. This clonotype was found many times.

Sequenced input: peripheral blood or thyroid tissue (not recorded which). The clonotype originates from an adult man with Graves' hyperthyroidism. V gene TRBV6-6 combines with J gene TRBJ2-5; 7 bases are shared with TRBD1. The CDR3 protein is CASRRDREQETQYF. The CDR3 DNA is TGTGCCAGCAGGCGCGACAGGGAACAAGAGACCCAGTACTTC.